This TCR beta chain is drawn from a study of blood T cell repertoires in COVID-19. Study-level information: The study drew acute and convalescent COVID-19 samples from the United States, Italy and Spain. T cells, B-cell-depleted T cells, or PBMCs supplied cDNA or gDNA.

The CDR3 totals 16 residues. V was clipped by 4 bases and J by 1 base, with 14 bases between them. Germline V gives CDR1 LGHDT, CDR2 YNNKEL (reference sequence). In the authors' methods: Quantification of nucleated cells was approximated via reference gene primer amplification. Profiled with immunoSEQ multiplex PCR; TCRdb holds only in-frame clones, not every one. That table is the source of V, J and clone size, and D and trimming were worked out from the DNA. The data contain roughly 42,000 clones, 79% of them seen just once; the ten biggest clones take up roughly a third. This receptor was taken from a woman of 80 years or more with acute or convalescent COVID-19. The V call is TRBV3-1 (or the pseudogene TRBV3-2), the J call TRBJ1-5, with TRBD1 as a possible D gene (6 bases). Source material: peripheral blood. In DNA, the CDR3 is TGTGCCAGCAGCCCACGTATAAGGGGGAGCAATCAGCCCCAGCATTTT. Protein sequence: CASSPRIRGSNQPQHF.